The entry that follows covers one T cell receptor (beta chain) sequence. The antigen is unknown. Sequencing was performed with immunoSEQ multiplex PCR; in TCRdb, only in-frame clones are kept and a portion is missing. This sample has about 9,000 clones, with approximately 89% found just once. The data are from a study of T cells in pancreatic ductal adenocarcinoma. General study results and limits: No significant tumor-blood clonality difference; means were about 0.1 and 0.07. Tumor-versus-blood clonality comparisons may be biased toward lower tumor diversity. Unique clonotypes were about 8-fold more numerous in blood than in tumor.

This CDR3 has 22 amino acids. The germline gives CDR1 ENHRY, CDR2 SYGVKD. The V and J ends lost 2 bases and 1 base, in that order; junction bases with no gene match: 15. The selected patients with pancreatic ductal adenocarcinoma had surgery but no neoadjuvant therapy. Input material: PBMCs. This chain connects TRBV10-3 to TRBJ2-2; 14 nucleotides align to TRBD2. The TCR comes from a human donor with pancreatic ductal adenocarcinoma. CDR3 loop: CAISEPPGLAGDWMKNTGELFF. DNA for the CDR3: TGTGCCATCAGTGAGCCGCCGGGACTAGCGGGAGACTGGATGAAGAACACCGGGGAGCTGTTTTTT.